This entry lists 22 T cell receptor beta chains sequenced from one sample in a study of beta chain features in type 1 diabetes. The whole isolated RNA underwent reverse transcription, so sequencing captured expressed TCRB transcripts. Measured with immunoSEQ multiplex PCR; TCRdb has only the in-frame clones, and not every one. The repertoire holds some 900,000 clones, with 15% to 20% as singletons. Sequencing used naive CD4+ T cells from blood. All receptors come from a young woman in good health.

The chain carries TRBV5-1 and TRBJ1-4; D might be TRBD1 (5 bases). Trimming removed 4 bases from V and 5 bases from J, with 12 bases in between. The V gene's germline CDR1 is SGHRS and CDR2 YFSETQ. The CDR3 has 14 residues. CDR3 region: CASSPGNLNEKLFF. The CDR3 region has the DNA TGCGCCAGCAGCCCAGGGAATCTGAATGAAAAACTGTTTTTT.

The chain employs TRBV29-1 and TRBJ2-6, with D possibly being TRBD1 (6 bases). With 2 bases removed from V and 0 bases from J, the gap between germline ends came to 14 bases. The CDR3 has 17 residues. Germline loops: CDR1 SQVTM, CDR2 ANQGSEA. The CDR3 DNA is TGCAGCGTTGAAACTCGACAGGCCCGCTCTGGGGCCAACGTCCTGACTTTC. It specifies CSVETRQARSGANVLTF.

In this sample, this clone turned up a few times. V usage is TRBV20-1 and J usage is TRBJ2-7; D is perhaps TRBD1 (6 bases). V shed 7 bases and J shed 4 bases, with 11 bases lying between them. Germline-derived CDR1 and CDR2 are DFQATT and SNEGSKA (reference sequence). This CDR3 has 11 amino acids. The CDR3 spells CSGKGQYEQYF. In DNA, the CDR3 is TGCAGTGGAAAGGGACAATACGAGCAGTACTTC.

The chain combines TRBV2 with TRBJ1-1; TRBD1 might be the D (6 bases). Germline CDR1 is SNHLY and CDR2 is FYNNEI. The germline V and J ends were trimmed by 4 bases and 2 bases, with 14 bases remaining between them. The CDR3 extends over 15 amino acids. The CDR3 DNA is TGTGCCAGCAGTGCACAGGGTAATCCCAACACTGAAGCTTTCTTT. It encodes CASSAQGNPNTEAFF.

The rearrangement uses TRBV7-2 and TRBJ2-3, with 14 bases matching TRBD2. The CDR3 has 16 residues. The V gene end was trimmed by 4 bases and the J gene end by 4 bases; junction bases not matched to a gene: 4. Germline V gives CDR1 SGHTA, CDR2 FQGNSA. The chain's CDR3 is CASSWQGLAGADTQYF. The CDR3 DNA follows: TGTGCCAGCAGCTGGCAGGGACTAGCGGGAGCAGATACGCAGTATTTT.

A remark on this clone: Other DNA sequences of this sample code for an identical CDR3. The genes are TRBV19 and TRBJ2-2; D might be TRBD2 (7 bases). The CDR3 is made up of 12 amino acids. Trimming cost V 5 bases and J 8 bases, with 9 bases left between them. Germline V lookup: CDR1 LNHDA, CDR2 SQIVND (reference sequence). CDR3 region: CASSRGAGELFF. CDR3 bases: TGTGCCAGTAGTCGGGGGGCAGGGGAGCTGTTTTTT. Supplemented by reference TRBV19 and TRBJ2-2, the full variable domain reads DGGITQSPKYLFRKEGQNVTLSCEQNLNHDAMYWYRQDPGQGLRLIYYSQIVNDFQKGDIAEGYSVSREKKESFPLTVTSAQKNPTAFYLCASSRGAGELFFGEGSRLTVL.

The chain combines TRBV6-6 with TRBJ1-1, with 7 bases that match TRBD1. This CDR3 has 14 amino acids. The germline V gene encodes CDR1 MNHNY and CDR2 SVGAGI (reference sequence). V dropped 4 bases and J dropped 4; count of bases not matched to a gene: 6. The CDR3 protein is CASSLDRTGTEAFF. CDR3 DNA: TGTGCCAGCAGTTTGGACAGGACGGGCACTGAAGCTTTCTTT.

This clone has more than one count but fewer than ten. This chain connects TRBV6-5 to TRBJ2-1; TRBD2 matches 10 bases. CDR1 MNHEY and CDR2 SVGAGI come from the germline V gene. V dropped 0 bases and J dropped 4; count of bases not matched to a gene: 3. CDR3 length: 16 amino acids. CDR3 coding DNA: TGTGCCAGCAGTTACTCCCGGACTAGCGGATACAATGAGCAGTTCTTC. It specifies CASSYSRTSGYNEQFF.

The V gene is TRBV28, the J gene TRBJ2-7; D is possibly TRBD1 (6 bases). CDR1 is MDHEN, CDR2 SYDVKM, per germline. The CDR3 sequence is 15 residues long. V lost 6 bases to trimming and J lost 3 bases, with 18 bases between them. In nucleotides, the CDR3 is TGTGCCAGCAGCCCTATAGTGGACAGCGGCTACGAGCAGTACTTC. Translated, it gives CASSPIVDSGYEQYF.

This rearrangement joins TRBV6-6 to TRBJ2-7; D might be TRBD1 or TRBD2, each matching 5 bases. In germline, CDR1 is MNHNY, CDR2 SVGAGI (reference sequence). CDR3 size: 16 residues. The V end lost 6 bases, the J end lost 1 base, and 19 bases lay between the germline ends. CDR3 sequence: CASRHPGPPISYEQYF. CDR3 nucleotide sequence: TGTGCCAGCAGGCACCCGGGGCCCCCAATTTCCTACGAGCAGTACTTC.

This clone was detected only a few times. The V and J genes are TRBV7-6 and TRBJ2-7, with 12 bases identical to TRBD2. Germline V gene lookup returns CDR1 SGHVS and CDR2 FNYEAQ. V lost 4 bases to trimming and J lost 6 bases; unmatched junction nucleotides: 13. There are 17 residues in the CDR3. The CDR3 is CASSSRTSGNRGSEQYF. Written as DNA, the CDR3 is TGTGCCAGCAGCTCAAGGACTAGCGGGAACAGGGGGTCCGAGCAGTACTTC.

This clone was detected a few times. The chain carries TRBV25-1 and TRBJ2-5; 8 bases fit TRBD2. Unmatched junction bases numbered 12, after V lost 10 bases and J lost 5 bases. CDR1 and CDR2 (germline): MGHDK, SYGVNS. This CDR3 contains 14 residues. For the CDR3, the DNA is TGTGCCACCCGCCCGGCGGGGGGTAGGGAGACCCAGTACTTC. It specifies CATRPAGGRETQYF.

This clone was seen a few times. Other DNA sequences within the sample encode an identical CDR3. This chain uses TRBV10-3 with TRBJ2-2; 9 bases are shared with TRBD1. With 8 bases clipped from V and 1 base from J, the junction kept 2 bases outside the gene matches. Germline-derived CDR1 and CDR2 are ENHRY and SYGVKD. The CDR3 runs to 14 residues. In DNA form, the CDR3 reads TGTGCCATCCGGGACAGGGAGAACACCGGGGAGCTGTTTTTT. This sequence encodes CAIRDRENTGELFF.

The chain employs TRBV11-2 and TRBJ2-7, with 14 bases lining up with TRBD2. V lost 0 bases, J lost 7 bases, and 11 bases stayed unmatched. Germline V gives CDR1 SGHAT, CDR2 FQNNGV. The CDR3 is made up of 18 amino acids. CDR3 loop: CASSLDLGGLAGVAEQYF. CDR3 DNA sequence: TGTGCCAGCAGCTTAGATTTAGGGGGACTAGCGGGAGTGGCTGAGCAGTACTTC.

The CDR3 DNA sequence: TGTGCCAGCAGCTTGGCTAGCGCAGGGGGCCAAGAGACCCAGTACTTC. Protein: CASSLASAGGQETQYF. The chain employs TRBV7-2 and TRBJ2-5, with D tentatively TRBD1 (7 bases). Per the germline V gene, CDR1 is SGHTA and CDR2 is FQGNSA. V was trimmed by 3 bases and J by 1 base, leaving 15 bases between them. The CDR3 length is 16 residues.

This sequence joins TRBV6-6 and TRBJ1-4; tentative D call: TRBD1 (5 bases). The CDR3 runs to 14 residues. V shed 5 bases and J shed 1 base, with 8 bases lying between them. Germline assignment: CDR1 MNHNY and CDR2 SVGAGI (reference sequence). CDR3 loop: CASSKGRTNEKLFF. The CDR3 DNA reads TGTGCCAGCAGTAAGGGGAGAACTAATGAAAAACTGTTTTTT.

The V gene is TRBV2, the J gene TRBJ2-3; possibly TRBD1 for D (5 bases). V lost 6 bases to trimming and J lost 1 base, with 14 bases between them. The CDR3 has 15 residues. From germline, CDR1 is SNHLY and CDR2 FYNNEI. The CDR3 coding sequence is TGTGCCAGCAGGTTCAGGGATTCTGGCACAGATACGCAGTATTTT. Protein sequence: CASRFRDSGTDTQYF.

In this sample, this clone turned up a few times. V usage is TRBV4-2 and J usage is TRBJ2-7; 8 bases match TRBD2. Germline V CDR1 and CDR2: LGHNA, YNFKEQ. Germline trimming cut 3 bases from V and 1 base from J; bases unmatched to any gene: 8. The CDR3 contains 16 residues. CDR3 nucleotides: TGTGCCAGCAGCCACCAGAGGGCGGGAGGATCCTACGAGCAGTACTTC. It encodes CASSHQRAGGSYEQYF.

Only a few counts were recorded for this clone. V gene TRBV6-5 combines with J gene TRBJ2-5; TRBD1 agrees at 8 bases. The CDR3 totals 14 residues. The germline gives CDR1 MNHEY, CDR2 SVGAGI. V was clipped by 8 bases and J by 5 bases; unmatched bases: 10. The CDR3 here is CASAGGIRQETQYF. As DNA, the CDR3 is TGTGCCAGCGCAGGGGGCATTCGACAGGAGACCCAGTACTTC.

In its sample, this clone was seen a few times. The chain has TRBV15 and TRBJ1-2; no clear D gene. The CDR3 covers 12 residues. CDR1 LNHNV and CDR2 YYDKDF come from the germline V gene (reference sequence). V lost 0 bases to trimming and J lost 7 bases, with 6 bases between them. The CDR3 is CATSRDESGYTF. CDR3 nucleotides: TGTGCCACCAGCAGAGACGAATCTGGCTACACCTTC. The variable domain in full, completed from reference TRBV15 and TRBJ1-2, reads DAMVIQNPRYQVTQFGKPVTLSCSQTLNHNVMYWYQQKSSQAPKLLFHYYDKDFNNEADTPDNFQSRRPNTSFCFLDIRSPGLGDTAMYLCATSRDESGYTFGSGTRLTVV.

The rearrangement joins TRBV25-1 to TRBJ2-5; D perhaps matches TRBD1 (6 bases). V was shortened by 4 bases and J by 6 bases, with 15 bases between the two germline ends. The CDR3 sequence is 14 residues long. Germline V gives CDR1 MGHDK, CDR2 SYGVNS. The CDR3 sequence is CASSATTGKKTQYF. Written as DNA, the CDR3 is TGTGCCAGCAGTGCTACCACAGGGAAGAAGACCCAGTACTTC.

The table lists this clone with a few counts. The CDR3 DNA sequence: TGTGCCAGCAGCCCCCGAGGGGGCGGCTCCTACAATGAGCAGTTCTTC. Amino acids: CASSPRGGGSYNEQFF. The chain recombines TRBV4-2 with TRBJ2-1, with 7 bases identical to TRBD1. V was clipped by 4 bases and J by 0 bases; unmatched bases: 6. CDR1 and CDR2 from the germline V gene are LGHNA and YNFKEQ. The CDR3 spans 16 residues.